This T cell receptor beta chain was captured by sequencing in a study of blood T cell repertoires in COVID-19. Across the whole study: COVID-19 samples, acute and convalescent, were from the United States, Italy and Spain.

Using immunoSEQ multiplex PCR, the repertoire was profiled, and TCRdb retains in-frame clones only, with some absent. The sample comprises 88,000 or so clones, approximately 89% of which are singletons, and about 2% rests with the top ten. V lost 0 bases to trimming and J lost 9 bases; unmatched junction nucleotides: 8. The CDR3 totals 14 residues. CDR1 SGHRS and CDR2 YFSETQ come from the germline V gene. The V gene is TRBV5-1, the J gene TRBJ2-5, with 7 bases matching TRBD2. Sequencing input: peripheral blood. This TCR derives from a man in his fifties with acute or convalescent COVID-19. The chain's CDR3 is CASSLEREEMAQYF. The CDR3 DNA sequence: TGCGCCAGCAGCTTGGAACGGGAGGAGATGGCCCAGTACTTC. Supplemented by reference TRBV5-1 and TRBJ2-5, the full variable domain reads KAGVTQTPRYLIKTRGQQVTLSCSPISGHRSVSWYQQTPGQGLQFLFEYFSETQRNKGNFPGRFSGRQFSNSRSEMNVSTLELGDSALYLCASSLEREEMAQYFGPGTRLLVL.